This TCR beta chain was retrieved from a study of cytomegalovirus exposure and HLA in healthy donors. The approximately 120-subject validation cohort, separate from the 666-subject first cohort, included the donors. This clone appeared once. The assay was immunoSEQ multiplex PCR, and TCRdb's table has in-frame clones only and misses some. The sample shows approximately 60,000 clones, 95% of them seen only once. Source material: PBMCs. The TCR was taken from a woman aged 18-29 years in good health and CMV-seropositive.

CDR3 DNA sequence: TGTGCCAGCAGCCCGAAAGGGACAGGACGGTACGAGCAGTACTTC. Encoded protein: CASSPKGTGRYEQYF. This chain joins TRBV5-4 and TRBJ2-7; 8 bases align to TRBD1. The V and J ends lost 4 bases and 4 bases, in that order; junction bases with no gene match: 10. The CDR3 has 15 residues. Germline V gene sequence: CDR1 SGHNT, CDR2 YYREEE (reference sequence).